Following are 26 T cell receptor beta chains from one sample sequenced in a study of CDR3 diversity in severe acne. TCRdb used MiXCR to reprocess the PCR reads, holding one entry per CDR3 protein. The sample consists of roughly 81,000 distinct CDR3 sequences, approximately 52% of them appearing once. The sequenced sample was blood. The receptors derive from a male donor in good health, serving as a control.

Remarks on this clonotype: A read error is possible here, since a much larger clone lies one base away. The chain carries TRBV11-2 and TRBJ2-2; possible D gene TRBD1, 6 bases. Germline loops: CDR1 SGHAT, CDR2 FQNNGV. The germline V and J ends were trimmed by 5 bases and 3 bases, with 13 bases remaining between them. This CDR3 is 15 amino acids long. The chain's CDR3 is CASSVTKGDTGELFF. DNA of the CDR3: TGTGCCAGCAGCGTGACTAAGGGGGACACCGGGGAGCTGTTTTTT. The entire variable domain, with the rest obtained from reference TRBV11-2 and TRBJ2-2, is as follows: EAGVAQSPRYKIIEKRQSVAFWCNPISGHATLYWYQQILGQGPKLLIQFQNNGVVDDSQLPKDRFSAERLKGVDSTLKIQPAKLEDSAVYLCASSVTKGDTGELFFGEGSRLTVL.

The chain's CDR3 is CASSLAATREQYF. DNA of the CDR3: TGCGCCAGCAGCTTGGCGGCAACGAGGGAGCAGTACTTC. V and J are TRBV5-1 and TRBJ2-7; D is ambiguous. Germline CDR1 and CDR2: SGHRS and YFSETQ. The CDR3 runs 13 residues. The V end lost 0 bases, the J end lost 7 bases, and 11 bases lay between the germline ends. Full variable domain (rest looked up from reference TRBV5-1 and TRBJ2-7): KAGVTQTPRYLIKTRGQQVTLSCSPISGHRSVSWYQQTPGQGLQFLFEYFSETQRNKGNFPGRFSGRQFSNSRSEMNVSTLELGDSALYLCASSLAATREQYFGPGTRLTVT.

This clonotype was seen repeatedly, ten times or more. A much larger clone lies a single base off, so this may be a read error. The chain has TRBV20-1 and TRBJ2-7; D is perhaps TRBD1 (5 bases). Germline V gene lookup returns CDR1 DFQATT and CDR2 SNEGSKA (reference sequence). The CDR3 runs to 16 residues. The V end was cut by 2 bases, the J end by 2 bases, with 19 bases between. Written as DNA, the CDR3 is TGCAGTGCTAGAAAGTCGCAGGGCCTACCCACCTACGAGCAGTACTTC. Protein: CSARKSQGLPTYEQYF.

This sequence joins TRBV9 and TRBJ1-2; D remains unclear. V lost 4 bases, J lost 0 bases, and 7 bases lay in between. Looked up from germline, CDR1 is SGDLS and CDR2 is YYNGEE. The CDR3 is 13 residues long. The CDR3 spells CASSRGTNYGYTF. The CDR3 DNA reads TGTGCCAGCAGCCGCGGTACTAACTATGGCTACACCTTC. The full variable domain, completed using reference TRBV9 and TRBJ1-2, is DSGVTQTPKHLITATGQRVTLRCSPRSGDLSVYWYQQSLDQGLQFLIQYYNGEERAKGNILERFSAQQFPDLHSELNLSSLELGDSALYFCASSRGTNYGYTFGSGTRLTVV.

The chain uses TRBV3-1 and TRBJ2-3; no definite D call. This CDR3 region has 13 residues. Per germline, CDR1 LGHDT and CDR2 YNNKEL (reference sequence). V was shortened by 4 bases and J by 2 bases, with 7 bases between the two germline ends. The CDR3: CASSRPSTDTQYF. The CDR3 DNA follows: TGTGCCAGCAGCCGCCCGTCCACAGATACGCAGTATTTT.

V gene TRBV7-2 combines with J gene TRBJ2-7; 7 nucleotides agree with TRBD2. The germline CDR1 and CDR2 sequences are SGHTA and FQGNSA. With V trimmed by 4 bases and J by 6 bases, 9 bases remained unmatched. This CDR3 spans 14 amino acids. The CDR3 here is CASSSRAGIGEQYF. The CDR3 nucleotides are TGTGCCAGCAGCTCTAGAGCGGGAATAGGCGAGCAGTACTTC.

As concerns this clonotype: A read error is possible here, since a much larger clone lies one base away. Since no conserved phenylalanine or tryptophan closes the CDR3, a read error is the likely cause. This chain links TRBV7-8 with TRBJ2-5; perhaps TRBD2 as D (5 bases). V gave up 5 bases and J gave up 2 bases, with 12 bases separating them. CDR1 and CDR2 from the germline V gene are SGHVS and FQNEAQ. This CDR3 is built from 14 residues. CDR3 sequence: CASSPTRVQETQYL. CDR3 nucleotides: TGTGCCAGCAGCCCCACGAGGGTACAAGAGACCCAGTACCTC.

This clonotype was recorded many times. The rearrangement links TRBV6-1 to TRBJ1-4; D is uncertain. The CDR3 runs to 15 residues. With 4 bases removed from V and 4 bases from J, the gap between germline ends came to 13 bases. In germline, CDR1 is MNHNS, CDR2 SASEGT. The CDR3 reads CASSVETLNNEKLFF. DNA of the CDR3: TGTGCCAGCAGTGTAGAGACCCTAAATAATGAAAAACTGTTTTTT.

This clonotype was counted a single time. Because it lacks the conserved phenylalanine or tryptophan at the end, this CDR3 is likely a read error. The rearrangement links TRBV29-1 to TRBJ1-1, with D uncertain. The germline V gene encodes CDR1 SQVTM and CDR2 ANQGSEA. The length of the CDR3 is 14 residues. Trimming removed 4 bases at V and 0 bases at J, with 12 bases between. CDR3 in DNA: TGCAGCGTTGGCGGCGTCGGATTGAACACTGAAGCTTTCCTT. Amino acid sequence: CSVGGVGLNTEAFL.

This chain joins TRBV25-1 and TRBJ1-1; no definite D call. Trimming took 11 bases from V and 1 from J, leaving 11 bases between them. Germline V lookup: CDR1 MGHDK, CDR2 SYGVNS. The CDR3 runs 12 residues. The CDR3 nucleotides read TGTGCCTGGTCCCTCACGAACACTGAAGCTTTCTTT. This sequence encodes CAWSLTNTEAFF.

In DNA form, the CDR3 reads TGTGCCGGTGGACAGGGATCAGCAACTAATGAAAAACTGTTTTTT. This codes for CAGGQGSATNEKLFF. The rearrangement joins TRBV7-9 to TRBJ1-4; the match to TRBD1 covers 8 bases. Trimming cost V 11 bases and J 0 bases; bases outside gene matches: 8. Germline loops: CDR1 SEHNR, CDR2 FQNEAQ (reference sequence). The CDR3 totals 15 residues.

Details on this clonotype: Sequence at one end of the junction differs from germline and may be a read error. The rearrangement uses TRBV10-3 and TRBJ2-5; 7 nucleotides agree with TRBD1. From germline, CDR1 is ENHRY and CDR2 SYGVKD. The CDR3 has 13 residues. CDR3 nucleotide sequence: TGTGCCGTCAGTGGGGGACAGCAAGAGACCCGGTACTTC. It codes for CAVSGGQQETRYF.

The CDR3 DNA follows: TGTGCCAGCAGCACCGGACAGGGCTTCACTGAAGCTTTCTTT. Residues: CASSTGQGFTEAFF. The chain has TRBV7-2 and TRBJ1-1; 8 bases fit TRBD1. There are 14 residues in the CDR3. V lost 5 bases and J lost 4; bases outside the gene matches: 6. Germline V CDR1 and CDR2: SGHTA, FQGNSA.

This clonotype was found a few times. The chain is built from TRBV9 and TRBJ2-7; 8 nucleotides match TRBD2. Per germline, CDR1 SGDLS and CDR2 YYNGEE. This CDR3 comprises 15 residues. The junction had 13 bases not matched to a gene; V was cut back by 4 bases and J by 7 bases. CDR3 protein: CASSPSPSGSGEQYF. CDR3 coding DNA: TGTGCCAGCAGCCCCTCGCCTAGCGGGTCTGGAGAGCAGTACTTC. Filled out from reference TRBV9 and TRBJ2-7, the complete variable domain reads DSGVTQTPKHLITATGQRVTLRCSPRSGDLSVYWYQQSLDQGLQFLIQYYNGEERAKGNILERFSAQQFPDLHSELNLSSLELGDSALYFCASSPSPSGSGEQYFGPGTRLTVT.

This chain uses TRBV3-1 with TRBJ2-5, with D hard to call. Deletions cut 1 base from V and 3 bases from J, with 12 bases between. The CDR3 totals 15 residues. The germline gives CDR1 LGHDT, CDR2 YNNKEL (reference sequence). The CDR3 bases are TGTGCCAGCAGCCAAGGGGAACTTGATGAAGAGACCCAGTACTTC. Translation: CASSQGELDEETQYF.

The chain has TRBV5-6 and TRBJ1-1; D gene unclear. Germline CDR1 and CDR2: SGHDT and YYEEEE. The CDR3 contains 13 residues. Trimming cost V 4 bases and J 7 bases, with 14 bases left between them. The CDR3 loop is CASSARNSGEAFF. CDR3 sequence (DNA): TGTGCCAGCAGCGCCAGGAACAGCGGTGAAGCTTTCTTT. Full variable domain (outside the CDR3, taken from reference TRBV5-6 and TRBJ1-1): DAGVTQSPTHLIKTRGQQVTLRCSPKSGHDTVSWYQQALGQGPQFIFQYYEEEERQRGNFPDRFSGHQFPNYSSELNVNALLLGDSALYLCASSARNSGEAFFGQGTRLTVV.

This clonotype showed up just a few times. The chain uses TRBV12-3 or TRBV12-4 and TRBJ1-2; TRBD1 might be the D (6 bases). The length of the CDR3 is 16 residues. V lost 4 bases and J 0 bases, leaving 15 bases between the germline ends. The CDR3 DNA follows: TGTGCCAGCAGTTCCAACAGGGAGATGGCTAACTATGGCTACACCTTC. Amino acid sequence: CASSSNREMANYGYTF.

The chain has TRBV29-1 and TRBJ2-7, with 8 bases aligning to TRBD1. Unmatched junction bases numbered 4, after V lost 6 bases and J lost 0 bases. CDR1 and CDR2 (germline): SQVTM, ANQGSEA. The CDR3 runs to 13 residues. In nucleotides, the CDR3 is TGCAGCGTCCTCGGACAGGGCTCCTACGAGCAGTACTTC. This sequence encodes CSVLGQGSYEQYF.

J is TRBJ1-6 and V is TRBV2; D gene ambiguous. The CDR3 length is 15 residues. Germline assignment: CDR1 SNHLY and CDR2 FYNNEI. V was pared by 1 base and J by 9 bases, with 13 bases between. This chain's CDR3 is CASSEEGSNSSPLHF. The CDR3 nucleotides are TGTGCCAGCAGTGAAGAGGGCAGCAATAGTTCACCCCTCCACTTT.

V and J are TRBV14 and TRBJ2-7; 12 bases are a match to TRBD2. Germline trimming cut 5 bases from V and 0 bases from J; bases unmatched to any gene: 14. CDR1 and CDR2 from the germline V gene are SGHDN and FVKESK. CDR3 length: 19 residues. CDR3 protein: CASSAYTGTSGPPSYEQYF. CDR3 bases: TGTGCCAGCAGCGCCTATACCGGGACTAGCGGGCCCCCCTCCTACGAGCAGTACTTC.

The V and J genes are TRBV12-3 or TRBV12-4 and TRBJ1-6; D is perhaps TRBD1 (5 bases). Trimming took 5 bases from V and 10 from J, leaving 9 bases between them. The CDR3 sequence is 12 residues long. This CDR3 reads CASSPGSSPLHF. The CDR3 bases are TGTGCCAGCAGTCCAGGGAGCTCACCCCTCCACTTT.

The gene calls are TRBV7-2 and TRBJ1-4, with D perhaps TRBD1 (6 bases). Per the germline V gene, CDR1 is SGHTA and CDR2 is FQGNSA. Deletions cut 5 bases from V and 7 bases from J, with 14 bases between. This CDR3 spans 14 amino acids. This CDR3 is CASSKTGRSEKLFF. The CDR3, as DNA: TGTGCCAGCAGCAAGACAGGAAGGAGTGAAAAACTGTTTTTT.

The J gene is TRBJ1-2, the V gene TRBV11-2; no reliable D call. CDR1 is SGHAT and CDR2 is FQNNGV in the germline V gene. This CDR3 has 13 residues. The ends were cut back, 5 bases at V and 7 bases at J, with 14 bases in the middle. The CDR3 protein is CASSREGVGGYTF. In DNA form, the CDR3 reads TGTGCCAGCAGCCGTGAGGGAGTTGGTGGCTACACCTTC.

In its sample, this clonotype was seen once. The chain has TRBV20-1 and TRBJ2-5, with D possibly being TRBD1 (5 bases). CDR1 is DFQATT, CDR2 SNEGSKA, per germline (reference sequence). This CDR3 has 14 residues. V dropped 3 bases and J dropped 9 bases, with 20 bases sitting between them. The CDR3 here is CSARRQGLNQPQYF. Written as DNA, the CDR3 is TGCAGTGCTAGGCGGCAGGGTCTCAATCAGCCCCAGTACTTC.

The rearrangement links TRBV30 to TRBJ2-1; tentative D call: TRBD2 (6 bases). The CDR3 has 17 amino acids. V was clipped by 4 bases and J by 4 bases, with 23 bases between them. Germline V gene lookup returns CDR1 GTSNPN and CDR2 SVGIG (reference sequence). The CDR3 here is CAWTLLGGGDEYNEQFF. The CDR3 DNA sequence: TGTGCCTGGACCTTACTGGGAGGAGGAGATGAATACAATGAGCAGTTCTTC.

V and J are TRBV5-1 and TRBJ2-3; D remains unclear. This CDR3 comprises 12 residues. Trimming took 2 bases from V and 9 from J, leaving 10 bases between them. Germline-derived CDR1 and CDR2 are SGHRS and YFSETQ. CDR3 in DNA: TGCGCCAGCAGCTTAGGCGCGTCCACGCAGTATTTT. Translation: CASSLGASTQYF.